This T cell receptor (beta chain) is drawn from a study of blood T cell repertoires in COVID-19. The overall study: Sites in the United States, Italy and Spain provided acute and convalescent COVID-19 samples. T cells, B-cell-depleted T cells, or PBMCs supplied cDNA or gDNA.

Germline CDR1 is MNHEY and CDR2 is SVGEGT. V was clipped by 2 bases and J by 12 bases, with 11 bases between them. The CDR3 totals 12 residues. Per the original data handling: For nucleated cells, counts were estimated from reference gene primer amplification. Libraries were prepared by immunoSEQ multiplex PCR; TCRdb keeps only in-frame clonotypes and omits some of them. D and trimming come from the DNA, and the V and J calls and clone size come from that table. This table has a few hundred thousand clones, roughly 80% appearing once. This clone was observed once. Recovered Cohort 3 donors showed two negative PCRs, clearance, or symptom resolution.

The chain uses TRBV6-2 or TRBV6-3 and TRBJ2-1; D is unresolved. The sequenced material came from PBMCs or T cells enriched from blood (not recorded which). The TCR comes from a woman aged 50 to 60 who had recovered from COVID-19. CDR3 amino acids: CASSYGSHGQFF. The CDR3 nucleotides are TGTGCCAGCAGTTACGGCTCCCATGGGCAGTTCTTC.